What follows describes a single T cell receptor beta chain. Antigen specificity is unknown. This sample stems from a study of shared clonotypes between healthy human individuals. Study summary: The study used three CD4 naive, three CD4 memory, two CD8 naive and one CD8 memory plate per donor.

The authors split each subset's genomic DNA evenly across several immunoSEQ plates. In the authors' workflow: Junction-only immunoSEQ sequences carried no quality scores, so filtering differed. Sequencing was performed with immunoSEQ multiplex PCR; in TCRdb, only in-frame clones are kept and a portion is missing. That table gives V, J and clone size, and the DNA gave D and trimming. The repertoire holds about 580,000 clones, with roughly 98% as singletons. Naive CD8 cells lacked CD45RO and underwent positive selection for CCR7, leaving out terminally differentiated effector memory CD45RA+ cells. Findings and limits, study-wide: Non-shared clonotypes displayed generation probabilities falling below those of clonotypes present in all four donors.

The CDR3 has 10 amino acids. Trimming removed 5 bases at V and 15 bases at J, with 11 bases between. Germline lookup yields CDR1 SEHNR and CDR2 FQNEAQ (reference sequence). Sequenced sample: naive CD8+ T cells sorted from blood. The rearrangement links TRBV7-9 to TRBJ2-1; no clear D. This TCR came from a man aged 25-45 years in good health. The CDR3 loop reads CASSTPGRFF. The CDR3 DNA follows: TGTGCCAGCAGCACCCCTGGTCGGTTCTTC.